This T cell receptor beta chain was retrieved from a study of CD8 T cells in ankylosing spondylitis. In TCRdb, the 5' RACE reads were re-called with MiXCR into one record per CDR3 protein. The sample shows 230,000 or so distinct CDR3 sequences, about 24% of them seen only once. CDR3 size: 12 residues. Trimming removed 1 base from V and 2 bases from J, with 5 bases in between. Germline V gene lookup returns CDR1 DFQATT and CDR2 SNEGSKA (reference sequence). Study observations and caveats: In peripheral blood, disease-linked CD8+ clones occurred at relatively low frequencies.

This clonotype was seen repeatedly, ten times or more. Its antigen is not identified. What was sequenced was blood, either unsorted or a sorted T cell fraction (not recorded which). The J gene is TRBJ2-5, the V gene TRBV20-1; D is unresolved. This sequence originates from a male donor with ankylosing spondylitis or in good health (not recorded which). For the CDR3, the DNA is TGCAGTGCTAGAGGGGGTCAAGAGACCCAGTACTTC. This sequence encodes CSARGGQETQYF.